A selection of T cell receptor beta chains follows, all from one sample in a study of T cell repertoires in aging, cancer and after chemotherapy. TCRdb re-analysed the multiplex PCR reads in MiXCR, keeping a single row per CDR3 protein. There are 2,000 to 2,500 distinct CDR3 sequences in the sample; roughly 25% occur only once, and about a third lies in the top ten. Sample: blood. The receptors derive from a human donor with a solid tumor. Each CDR3 is given with its conserved first and last residue. Each record gives: V gene, clone size, J gene, D gene, CDR3 DNA, CDR3 protein. D genes are given only for firm matches. The size field is filled for only some rows; it gives once, few, many or a size class.

V gene: TRBV6-4
clone size: medium-sized
J gene: TRBJ2-2
D gene: -
CDR3 DNA: TGTGCCAGCAGTGACGGGAGTGGGTCGGCCGGGGAGCTGTTTTTT
CDR3 protein: CASSDGSGSAGELFF

V gene: TRBV7-2
clone size: medium-sized
J gene: TRBJ1-2
D gene: -
CDR3 DNA: TGTGCCAGCAGCCGGAAGACAGGCCCCGACGGCTACACCTTC
CDR3 protein: CASSRKTGPDGYTF

V gene: TRBV15
clone size: large
J gene: TRBJ2-5
D gene: TRBD2
CDR3 DNA: TGTGCCACCAGCGGGGGGACTAGCGGTGGGAAGGGAGAGACCCAGTACTTC
CDR3 protein: CATSGGTSGGKGETQYF

V gene: TRBV20-1
clone size: medium-sized
J gene: TRBJ1-2
D gene: -
CDR3 DNA: TGCAGTGCTAGAGTTATGGACAAACACTATGGCTACACCTTC
CDR3 protein: CSARVMDKHYGYTF

V gene: TRBV9
clone size: -
J gene: TRBJ2-1
D gene: -
CDR3 DNA: TGTGCCAGCGGAGGCGGGATTGGCTCCTACAATGAGCAGTTCTTC
CDR3 protein: CASGGGIGSYNEQFF

V gene: TRBV20-1
clone size: medium-sized
J gene: TRBJ1-2
D gene: TRBD1
CDR3 DNA: TGCAGTGCTAGAGGATATGAACAGGGGGATTGGGGCTACACCTTC
CDR3 protein: CSARGYEQGDWGYTF

V gene: TRBV11-1
clone size: -
J gene: TRBJ2-3
D gene: TRBD1
CDR3 DNA: TGTGCCAGCAGCACCGGGACAGGGAAGGCAGATACGCAGTATTTT
CDR3 protein: CASSTGTGKADTQYF

V gene: TRBV6-5
clone size: -
J gene: TRBJ2-1
D gene: TRBD2
CDR3 DNA: TGTGCCAGCACCCAAGGACTAGCGGGAGCCAATGAGCAGTTCTTC
CDR3 protein: CASTQGLAGANEQFF

V gene: TRBV10-3
clone size: medium-sized
J gene: TRBJ2-1
D gene: TRBD2
CDR3 DNA: TGTGCCATGGCCGGGACTAGCGGGATCAATGAGCAGTTCTTC
CDR3 protein: CAMAGTSGINEQFF

V gene: TRBV27
clone size: medium-sized
J gene: TRBJ2-3
D gene: TRBD2
CDR3 DNA: TGTGCCAGCAGTCCGCTCTGGCGGGAGGGCCGGGCAGATACGCAGTATTTT
CDR3 protein: CASSPLWREGRADTQYF

V gene: TRBV20-1
clone size: few
J gene: TRBJ2-3
D gene: TRBD2
CDR3 DNA: TGCAGTGCTAGAGTCCGGAGCGGGAGGAAGGATACGCAGTATTTT
CDR3 protein: CSARVRSGRKDTQYF

V gene: TRBV10-1
clone size: medium-sized
J gene: TRBJ2-3
D gene: TRBD2
CDR3 DNA: TGCGCCAGCAGCCCTGGGGACTACCGACCGCAGTATTTT
CDR3 protein: CASSPGDYRPQYF

V gene: TRBV28
clone size: medium-sized
J gene: TRBJ1-2
D gene: -
CDR3 DNA: TGTGCCAGCAGTAACAGCCGGAACTATGGCTACACCTTC
CDR3 protein: CASSNSRNYGYTF

V gene: TRBV15
clone size: medium-sized
J gene: TRBJ2-6
D gene: -
CDR3 DNA: TGTGCCACCAGCCAAGGTGGCCTTTCTGGGGCCAACGTCCTGACTTTC
CDR3 protein: CATSQGGLSGANVLTF

V gene: TRBV20-1
clone size: few
J gene: TRBJ1-2
D gene: -
CDR3 DNA: TGCAGTGCTAGAGGCGGGTTGGGGAGCGGCTATGGCTACACCTTC
CDR3 protein: CSARGGLGSGYGYTF

V gene: TRBV19
clone size: medium-sized
J gene: TRBJ1-5
D gene: TRBD1
CDR3 DNA: TGTGCCAGTAGTATCAGGGGGCGGATGCAGCCCCAGCATTTT
CDR3 protein: CASSIRGRMQPQHF

V gene: TRBV9
clone size: few
J gene: TRBJ2-5
D gene: -
CDR3 DNA: TGTGCCAGCAGCGCGACCCCGCGCAGTCAAGAGACCCAGTACTTC
CDR3 protein: CASSATPRSQETQYF